The T cell receptor beta chain under discussion was sequenced for a study of OX40 agonist ivuxolimab in advanced cancers. Overall study: As their treatment, patients were administered ivuxolimab, an agonistic anti-OX40 (CD134) antibody. Age averaged approximately 60 years (range roughly 23 to 85), and 70% to 85% were male. Notes on the study in general: CD4+ and CD8+ blood T cells expanded clonally by week 6 at 0.1 to 3.0 mg/kg.

CDR3 length: 19 residues. V trimming: 3 bases; J trimming: 3 bases; junction bases outside the gene matches: 14. Germline CDR1 and CDR2: PRHDT and FYEKMQ (reference sequence). This clone is a singleton in its sample. Its antigen is still unknown. Clones were read by immunoSEQ multiplex PCR, and TCRdb kept only the in-frame ones, dropping some. The data contain 100,000 or so clones, roughly 95% of them singletons. This chain uses TRBV13 with TRBJ2-1, with 10 bases lining up with TRBD2. The specimen comprised CD4+ or CD8+ T cells sorted from blood, sampled in a trial of the OX40 agonist ivuxolimab. The clonotype originates from an adult with an advanced solid tumor such as melanoma, head and neck, liver or kidney cancer. This chain's CDR3 is CASSFSPSGRVHNYNEQFF. The CDR3 DNA follows: TGTGCCAGCAGCTTCTCCCCAAGCGGGAGGGTCCATAACTACAATGAGCAGTTCTTC. The variable domain in full, with the rest retrieved from reference TRBV13 and TRBJ2-1, is AAGVIQSPRHLIKEKRETATLKCYPIPRHDTVYWYQQGPGQDPQFLISFYEKMQSDKGSIPDRFSAQQFSDYHSELNMSSLELGDSALYFCASSFSPSGRVHNYNEQFFGPGTRLTVL.